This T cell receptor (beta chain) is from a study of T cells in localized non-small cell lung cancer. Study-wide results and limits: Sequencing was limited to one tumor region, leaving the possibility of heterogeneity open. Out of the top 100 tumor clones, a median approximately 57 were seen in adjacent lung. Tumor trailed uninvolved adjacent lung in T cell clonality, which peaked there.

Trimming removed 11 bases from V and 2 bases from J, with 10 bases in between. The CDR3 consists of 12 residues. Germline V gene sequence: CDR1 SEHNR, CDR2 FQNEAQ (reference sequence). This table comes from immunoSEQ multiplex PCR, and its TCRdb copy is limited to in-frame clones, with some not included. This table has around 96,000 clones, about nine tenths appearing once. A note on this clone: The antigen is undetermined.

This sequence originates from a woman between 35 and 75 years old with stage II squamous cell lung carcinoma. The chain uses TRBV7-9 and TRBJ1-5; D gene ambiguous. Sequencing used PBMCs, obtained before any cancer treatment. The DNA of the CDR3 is TGTGCCGCAACGGCGGGCAATCAGCCCCAGCATTTT. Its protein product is CAATAGNQPQHF.